A single sample gave rise to the 25 T cell receptor beta chains below, sequenced in a study of T cell changes during pregnancy in multiple sclerosis. Only in-frame clones appear in the TCRdb table, and some are missing; sequencing was by immunoSEQ multiplex PCR. The repertoire holds about 73,000 clones, with approximately 87% as singletons. Sequencing was performed on peripheral blood, taken after pregnancy. The source of these receptors is a female donor in good health, enrolled as a control in a pregnancy study.

The chain combines TRBV5-6 with TRBJ2-3; 7 bases are shared with TRBD2. The CDR3 covers 14 residues. The V gene end was trimmed by 3 bases and the J gene end by 4 bases; junction bases not matched to a gene: 5. From germline, CDR1 is SGHDT and CDR2 YYEEEE. CDR3 nucleotide sequence: TGTGCCAGCAGCTGGGGGGGGAGCGCAGATACGCAGTATTTT. This sequence encodes CASSWGGSADTQYF.

The V call is TRBV6-7, the J call TRBJ2-3; D is perhaps TRBD2 (6 bases). TRBV6-7 is recorded as an ORF, its role being uncertain. V was cut by 2 bases and J by 6 bases, with 15 bases left in between. This CDR3 is 15 amino acids long. The CDR3 nucleotides read TGTGCCAGCAGTTACCGCCCCTCGGGGAGGGATACGCAGTATTTT. Amino acids: CASSYRPSGRDTQYF.

The chain is built from TRBV29-1 and TRBJ1-1; D possibly corresponds to TRBD1 (6 bases). Germline lookup yields CDR1 SQVTM and CDR2 ANQGSEA. This CDR3 comprises 14 residues. Trimming took off 3 bases at V and 5 bases at J, with 16 bases between the two ends. The CDR3 DNA sequence: TGCAGCGTTGATGGATGGGGGCAAGGTACTGAAGCTTTCTTT. This gives the protein CSVDGWGQGTEAFF. The whole variable domain, remainder taken from reference TRBV29-1 and TRBJ1-1, is SAVISQKPSRDICQRGTSLTIQCQVDSQVTMMFWYRQQPGQSLTLIATANQGSEATYESGFVIDKFPISRPNLTFSTLTVSNMSPEDSSIYLCSVDGWGQGTEAFFGQGTRLTVV.

The V and J genes are TRBV4-1 and TRBJ1-4, with D tentatively TRBD1 (5 bases). CDR1 is MGHRA and CDR2 is YSYEKL in the germline V gene. V was pared by 3 bases and J by 3 bases, with 14 bases between. CDR3 length: 16 amino acids. The CDR3 region is CASSQSPRAPNEKLFF. The DNA of the CDR3 is TGCGCCAGCAGCCAGTCGCCCAGGGCCCCTAATGAAAAACTGTTTTTT.

The rearrangement links TRBV15 to TRBJ1-4; 7 bases match TRBD1. The CDR3 length is 15 residues. Germline V gene lookup returns CDR1 LNHNV and CDR2 YYDKDF (reference sequence). Trimming removed 1 base from V and 2 bases from J; junction bases left unmatched: 1. This CDR3 reads CATSRAQGTNEKLFF. CDR3 nucleotides: TGTGCCACCAGCAGAGCACAGGGGACTAATGAAAAACTGTTTTTT.

J is TRBJ1-6 and V is TRBV4-3; 8 nucleotides match TRBD1. CDR3 length: 14 residues. Trimming took 3 bases from V and 7 from J; bases not matched to a gene: 2. Germline values: CDR1 LGHNA, CDR2 YSLEER. The CDR3: CASSQDRVNSPLHF. CDR3 in DNA: TGCGCCAGCAGCCAGGACAGGGTAAATTCACCCCTCCACTTT.

This sequence joins TRBV5-8 and TRBJ1-2, with 9 bases fitting TRBD1. CDR1 is SGHTS, CDR2 YDEGEE, per germline. CDR3 length equals 17 residues. Trimming removed 2 bases from V and 4 bases from J; junction bases left unmatched: 12. The CDR3 reads CASSLQTTRDRAYGYTF. The DNA of the CDR3 is TGTGCCAGCAGCTTACAGACGACCCGGGACAGGGCCTATGGCTACACCTTC.

The rearrangement links TRBV5-4 to TRBJ2-7; 9 positions match TRBD1. The CDR3 runs to 15 residues. With 4 bases clipped from V and 2 bases from J, the junction kept 7 bases outside the gene matches. CDR1 and CDR2 (germline): SGHNT, YYREEE (reference sequence). The DNA for the CDR3 is TGTGCCAGCAGCGCCGCCGGGACAGGGCCCTACGAGCAGTACTTC. This codes for CASSAAGTGPYEQYF.

The CDR3 spells CASSEALRRADYNEQFF. In DNA form, the CDR3 reads TGTGCCAGCAGTGAAGCGCTTCGCAGGGCCGACTACAATGAGCAGTTCTTC. This rearrangement joins TRBV6-1 to TRBJ2-1; tentative D call: TRBD1 (5 bases). Germline lookup yields CDR1 MNHNS and CDR2 SASEGT. This CDR3 has 17 amino acids. V shed 0 bases and J shed 3 bases, with 15 bases lying between them.

The chain couples TRBV5-4 to TRBJ1-4, with TRBD1 matching 7 bases. J lost 5 bases, V lost 4 bases, and 11 bases had no gene match. The germline V gene has CDR1 SGHNT and CDR2 YYREEE (reference sequence). The length of the CDR3 is 16 residues. The CDR3 reads CASSTLNRQGNEKLFF. CDR3 DNA: TGTGCCAGCAGCACCCTAAACCGACAGGGAAATGAAAAACTGTTTTTT.

This clone was found a few times. The V call is TRBV6-5, the J call TRBJ1-1; possibly TRBD1 for D (6 bases). CDR3 size: 12 residues. V was clipped by 4 bases and J by 11 bases, with 14 bases between them. Germline-derived CDR1 and CDR2 are MNHEY and SVGAGI. CDR3 coding DNA: TGTGCCAGCAGTTTCTCGACAGGCCCCGCTTTCTTT. It yields the protein CASSFSTGPAFF.

The chain recombines TRBV6-5 with TRBJ1-3, with D unclear. Per the germline V gene, CDR1 is MNHEY and CDR2 is SVGAGI. The ends were cut back, 4 bases at V and 4 bases at J, with 17 bases in the middle. The CDR3 extends over 16 amino acids. As DNA, the CDR3 is TGTGCCAGCAGTTCCGCCGTTTGGGGAGTGGGAAACACCATATATTTT. It encodes CASSSAVWGVGNTIYF.

The chain combines TRBV5-6 with TRBJ1-1; no clear D gene. Per germline, CDR1 SGHDT and CDR2 YYEEEE. The CDR3 length is 13 residues. The ends were cut back, 4 bases at V and 0 bases at J, with 7 bases in the middle. In nucleotides, the CDR3 is TGTGCCAGCAGCGGGAGGGTGAACACTGAAGCTTTCTTT. Its translation is CASSGRVNTEAFF.

This clone was recorded only once. This chain joins TRBV19 and TRBJ2-7; TRBD1 might be the D (6 bases). V was cut by 3 bases and J by 4 bases, with 16 bases left in between. The germline V gene encodes CDR1 LNHDA and CDR2 SQIVND (reference sequence). The CDR3 sequence is 15 residues long. In nucleotides, the CDR3 is TGTGCCAGTAGTATTGGGTTAGGGGGATCATACGAGCAGTACTTC. Its protein product is CASSIGLGGSYEQYF.

This clone appeared once. The V gene is TRBV30, the J gene TRBJ2-3, with D perhaps TRBD1 (5 bases). The CDR3 has 13 residues. Trimming left V 2 bases short and J 4 bases short, with 10 bases between. Germline CDR1 and CDR2: GTSNPN and SVGIG (reference sequence). The CDR3 protein is CAWSPRAPDTQYF. The CDR3 nucleotides read TGTGCCTGGAGTCCCAGGGCGCCAGATACGCAGTATTTT.

The chain uses TRBV30 and TRBJ1-2, with D hard to call. Germline CDR1 reads GTSNPN; CDR2 reads SVGIG (reference sequence). This CDR3 region has 13 residues. V was cut by 1 base and J by 4 bases, with 10 bases left in between. The CDR3 spells CAWSGGRSYGYTF. The CDR3 nucleotides read TGTGCCTGGAGTGGTGGGAGGAGCTATGGCTACACCTTC.

The rearrangement joins TRBV6-5 to TRBJ1-2, with D tentatively TRBD1 (5 bases). The CDR3 totals 16 residues. Trimming cost V 0 bases and J 1 base, with 12 bases left between them. CDR1 and CDR2 from the germline V gene are MNHEY and SVGAGI. In nucleotides, the CDR3 is TGTGCCAGCAGTTACTCGGGGTCCAGGGTTAACTATGGCTACACCTTC. This sequence encodes CASSYSGSRVNYGYTF.

V and J are TRBV2 and TRBJ1-2; 7 bases match TRBD1. Germline CDR1 reads SNHLY; CDR2 reads FYNNEI. The CDR3 covers 13 residues. J was trimmed by 5 bases and V by 4 bases; bases with no gene match: 4. CDR3 DNA: TGTGCCAGCAGTGGGGACAGTGAGTATGGCTACACCTTC. It encodes CASSGDSEYGYTF.

The chain employs TRBV5-1 and TRBJ1-1; 7 nucleotides agree with TRBD1. CDR1 is SGHRS, CDR2 YFSETQ, per germline. Germline trimming cut 5 bases from V and 3 bases from J; bases unmatched to any gene: 13. CDR3 length: 16 residues. The CDR3, as DNA: TGCGCCAGCAGTGGACCGGGACAGATTTCTTACACTGAAGCTTTCTTT. Protein sequence: CASSGPGQISYTEAFF.

The chain couples TRBV5-1 to TRBJ1-6; 9 bases agree with TRBD1. Germline CDR1 is SGHRS and CDR2 is YFSETQ. V shed 4 bases and J 7 bases; nucleotides not matched to a gene: 3. The CDR3 extends over 14 amino acids. In nucleotides, the CDR3 is TGCGCCAGCAGCACTGGACAGGGGAATTCACCCCTCCACTTT. The encoded protein is CASSTGQGNSPLHF.

The rearrangement uses TRBV28 and TRBJ1-1; D gene ambiguous. Trimming cost V 6 bases and J 2 bases, with 13 bases left between them. Germline CDR1 MDHEN, CDR2 SYDVKM. This CDR3 contains 14 residues. The CDR3 DNA reads as TGTGCCAGCAGGTCGGGTCCCAGAAACACTGAAGCTTTCTTT. Protein sequence: CASRSGPRNTEAFF.

The rearrangement links TRBV7-2 to TRBJ2-4, with 7 nucleotides matching TRBD1. Germline V gives CDR1 SGHTA, CDR2 FQGNSA. CDR3 length equals 14 residues. V lost 5 bases and J lost 4; bases outside the gene matches: 5. Here the CDR3 reads CASSPATGKNIQYF. DNA of the CDR3: TGTGCCAGCAGCCCTGCGACAGGGAAAAACATTCAGTACTTC. Combining the CDR3 with reference TRBV7-2 and TRBJ2-4 gives the whole variable domain GAGVSQSPSNKVTEKGKDVELRCDPISGHTALYWYRQSLGQGLEFLIYFQGNSAPDKSGLPSDRFSAERTGGSVSTLTIQRTQQEDSAVYLCASSPATGKNIQYFGAGTRLSVL.

This clone was recorded once. This sequence joins TRBV7-9 and TRBJ2-7, with D possibly matching TRBD2 (6 bases). The CDR3 spans 14 residues. V was clipped by 1 base and J by 4 bases, with 11 bases between them. The germline CDR1 and CDR2 sequences are SEHNR and FQNEAQ (reference sequence). CDR3 bases: TGTGCCAGCAGCTTAGGGCCGGGGGATTACGAGCAGTACTTC. This gives the protein CASSLGPGDYEQYF.

The chain links TRBV6-6 to TRBJ2-5, with 8 bases identical to TRBD2. V gave up 2 bases and J gave up 4 bases; unmatched junction bases: 6. Germline assignment: CDR1 MNHNY and CDR2 SVGAGI (reference sequence). The CDR3 contains 15 residues. The CDR3 bases are TGTGCCAGCAGTTACCGGGGACTAGAGGGAGAGACCCAGTACTTC. This gives the protein CASSYRGLEGETQYF.

This sequence joins TRBV15 and TRBJ1-1, with D perhaps matching TRBD1 (6 bases). The germline V gene has CDR1 LNHNV and CDR2 YYDKDF (reference sequence). This CDR3 region has 15 residues. V gave up 5 bases and J gave up 5 bases, with 18 bases separating them. The CDR3 nucleotides are TGTGCCACCAGCCCGACACAGGGCCCGAAGACTGAAGCTTTCTTT. Translation gives CATSPTQGPKTEAFF.